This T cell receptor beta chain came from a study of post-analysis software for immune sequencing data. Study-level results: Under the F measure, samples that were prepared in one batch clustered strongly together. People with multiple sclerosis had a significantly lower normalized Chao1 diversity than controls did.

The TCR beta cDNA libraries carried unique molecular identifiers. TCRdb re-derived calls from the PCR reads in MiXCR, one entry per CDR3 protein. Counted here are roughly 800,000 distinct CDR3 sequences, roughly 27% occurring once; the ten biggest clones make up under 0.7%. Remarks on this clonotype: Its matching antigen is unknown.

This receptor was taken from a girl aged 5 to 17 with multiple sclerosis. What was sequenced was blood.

CDR3 region: CSARDGQRTVGQYF. In nucleotides, the CDR3 is TGCAGTGCTAGAGACGGACAGCGTACGGTAGGCCAGTACTTC. The V and J genes are TRBV20-1 and TRBJ2-5; a possible D gene is TRBD1 (6 bases). The ends were cut back, 0 bases at V and 10 bases at J, with 18 bases in the middle. The V gene's germline CDR1 is DFQATT and CDR2 SNEGSKA (reference sequence). The CDR3 totals 14 residues.